The present T cell receptor beta chain was sequenced within a study of CD4 T cells in relation to SARS-CoV-2 and coronaviruses. About the research overall: Negative control cultures got HIV-1 Nef peptides or no peptide.

This table comes from immunoSEQ multiplex PCR, and its TCRdb copy is limited to in-frame clones, with some not included. Of 25,000 to 30,000 clones in the sample, more than 75% were seen once. Comment on this clone: Its specificity is unknown.

Before the COVID-19 pandemic, during about 2010-2018, CD4+ T cells were taken from unexposed donors. Isolation of CD4+ T cells took place after roughly nine days in culture. The specimen sequenced was CD4+ T cells from PBMCs, cultured in vitro. The TCR comes from a human donor in good health.

CDR3 sequence (DNA): TGTGCCAGCAGTACCTACCGGGGAGGGGATAATTCACCCCTCCACTTT. This gives the protein CASSTYRGGDNSPLHF. The rearrangement links TRBV6-6 to TRBJ1-6; TRBD1 might be the D (5 bases). CDR1 is MNHNY and CDR2 is SVGAGI in the germline V gene (reference sequence). CDR3 length: 16 amino acids. Trimming shortened V by 5 bases and J by 5 bases, and 16 bases separated the two germline ends.